The subject of this entry is one TCR beta chain. The V gene's germline CDR1 is WSHSY and CDR2 SAAADI. CDR3 length equals 15 residues. V was trimmed by 3 bases and J by 12 bases, leaving 21 bases between them. The data belong to a study of T cells in tumors after PD-1 blockade. Study-level background: No patient had prior checkpoint blockade, systemic immunosuppression, or radiotherapy within 4 weeks.

Sequenced by immunoSEQ multiplex PCR; TCRdb stores in-frame clones only, minus some. The data hold tens of thousands of clones, with around 80% observed a single time. The origin of this receptor is a human donor with advanced basal cell or squamous cell carcinoma (not recorded which). The sample here was PBMCs, taken before anti-PD-1 therapy. The chain is built from TRBV10-2 and TRBJ1-5; D is undetermined. The CDR3 protein is CASSDSTRSKFHQHF. In DNA form, the CDR3 reads TGCGCCAGCAGTGACTCCACCCGGAGTAAGTTTCACCAGCATTTT.